The 28 T cell receptor beta chains below all came from one sample that was sequenced in a study of blood T cell repertoires in COVID-19. Here immunoSEQ multiplex PCR was the method, and the copy in TCRdb shows in-frame clones only, minus some. The top ten clones hold around 13% of a sample with some 75,000 clones, 80% of them seen once. Sequencing was carried out using peripheral blood. The receptors originated from a middle-aged man with COVID-19, enrolled during active disease.

The V and J genes are TRBV7-6 and TRBJ1-2, with D possibly being TRBD1 (6 bases). Deletions cut 6 bases from V and 3 bases from J, with 8 bases between. Germline V gene lookup returns CDR1 SGHVS and CDR2 FNYEAQ. The CDR3 has 12 residues. The CDR3 DNA follows: TGTGCCAGCAGTCCAGGGGACTATGGCTACACCTTC. Encoded protein: CASSPGDYGYTF.

The count of this clone is one. The rearrangement links TRBV9 to TRBJ1-3, with D possibly matching TRBD1 (5 bases). Trimming took off 0 bases at V and 1 base at J, with 14 bases between the two ends. Looked up from germline, CDR1 is SGDLS and CDR2 is YYNGEE. CDR3 length: 17 amino acids. In nucleotides, the CDR3 is TGTGCCAGCAGCGTAGATGCAGGGAAATTTTCTGGAAACACCATATATTTT. Protein: CASSVDAGKFSGNTIYF.

This chain joins TRBV27 and TRBJ1-6; no clear D. CDR3 size: 13 residues. Trimming cost V 5 bases and J 8 bases, with 10 bases left between them. Germline V gene lookup returns CDR1 MNHEY and CDR2 SMNVEV (reference sequence). This chain's CDR3 is CASSPLGDSPLHF. The CDR3 DNA reads as TGTGCCAGCAGTCCTCTCGGAGATTCACCCCTCCACTTT.

The V gene is TRBV6-5, the J gene TRBJ2-2; 7 nucleotides agree with TRBD1. V was clipped by 6 bases and J by 5 bases; unmatched bases: 9. The CDR3 consists of 15 residues. Looked up from germline, CDR1 is MNHEY and CDR2 is SVGAGI. In nucleotides, the CDR3 is TGTGCCAGCAGGAGGGACAGTCTTATGACCGGGGAGCTGTTTTTT. Its protein is CASRRDSLMTGELFF.

V usage is TRBV3-1 (or the pseudogene TRBV3-2) and J usage is TRBJ1-1; unclear D gene. The V gene's germline CDR1 is LGHDT and CDR2 YNNKEL (reference sequence). This CDR3 spans 13 amino acids. Trimming took 2 bases from V and 5 from J, leaving 9 bases between them. In DNA, the CDR3 is TGTGCCAGCAGCCAACGACCCAGGACTGAAGCTTTCTTT. It yields the protein CASSQRPRTEAFF.

The gene calls are TRBV15 and TRBJ2-2, with 8 bases identical to TRBD1. The germline CDR1 and CDR2 sequences are LNHNV and YYDKDF (reference sequence). The CDR3 loop spans 17 amino acids. Trimming removed 0 bases from V and 6 bases from J; junction bases left unmatched: 9. CDR3 loop: CATSRDRQGAVSGELFF. DNA of the CDR3: TGTGCCACCAGCAGAGATCGGCAGGGGGCCGTTTCCGGGGAGCTGTTTTTT.

The count of this clone is one. This sequence joins TRBV2 and TRBJ2-2, with D unclear. Germline V gene lookup returns CDR1 SNHLY and CDR2 FYNNEI. This CDR3 has 12 amino acids. V shed 5 bases and J shed 6 bases, with 7 bases lying between them. The CDR3 spells CASSLDAGELFF. The CDR3 region has the DNA TGTGCCAGCAGTCTAGACGCCGGGGAGCTGTTTTTT.

This chain links TRBV5-4 with TRBJ2-7; the match to TRBD2 covers 7 bases. The CDR3 has 13 amino acids. J was trimmed by 6 bases and V by 2 bases; bases with no gene match: 5. In germline, CDR1 is SGHNT, CDR2 YYREEE (reference sequence). The CDR3 DNA is TGTGCCAGCAGCTTCGGGGGGTTCGTCGAGCAGTACTTC. Protein: CASSFGGFVEQYF.

The gene calls are TRBV7-9 and TRBJ2-3; tentatively, D is TRBD1 (5 bases). V lost 3 bases, J lost 1 base, and 14 bases lay in between. CDR3 length: 16 residues. Germline V CDR1 and CDR2: SEHNR, FQNEAQ (reference sequence). The CDR3 here is CASSFPPDTRTDTQYF. The CDR3 DNA reads as TGTGCCAGCAGCTTCCCCCCGGACACCCGCACAGATACGCAGTATTTT.

The chain combines TRBV29-1 with TRBJ2-7, with a weak D call TRBD1 (6 bases). CDR1 and CDR2 (germline): SQVTM, ANQGSEA. This CDR3 spans 13 amino acids. The V end was cut by 5 bases, the J end by 4 bases, with 15 bases between. The CDR3 here is CSVLTGTTYEQYF. CDR3 bases: TGCAGCGTTCTTACTGGGACAACTTACGAGCAGTACTTC.

The CDR3 sequence: CASSRDFSSYNEQFF. In nucleotides, the CDR3 is TGCGCCAGCAGTCGGGACTTTTCCTCCTACAATGAGCAGTTCTTC. V is TRBV5-1 and J is TRBJ2-1, with D tentatively TRBD2 (6 bases). Germline lookup yields CDR1 SGHRS and CDR2 YFSETQ. The V and J ends lost 5 bases and 0 bases respectively, with 12 bases between them. The CDR3 runs 15 residues. The variable domain in full, completed from reference TRBV5-1 and TRBJ2-1, reads KAGVTQTPRYLIKTRGQQVTLSCSPISGHRSVSWYQQTPGQGLQFLFEYFSETQRNKGNFPGRFSGRQFSNSRSEMNVSTLELGDSALYLCASSRDFSSYNEQFFGPGTRLTVL.

The J gene is TRBJ2-3, the V gene TRBV7-2; the D gene is possibly TRBD2 (5 bases). The length of the CDR3 is 14 residues. The germline V gene encodes CDR1 SGHTA and CDR2 FQGNSA. Trimming took 5 bases from V and 5 from J, leaving 14 bases between them. The CDR3 bases are TGTGCCAGCAGCCCGACCCTCGCGGGAGATACGCAGTATTTT. Residues: CASSPTLAGDTQYF. The entire variable domain, with the rest obtained from reference TRBV7-2 and TRBJ2-3, is as follows: GAGVSQSPSNKVTEKGKDVELRCDPISGHTALYWYRQSLGQGLEFLIYFQGNSAPDKSGLPSDRFSAERTGGSVSTLTIQRTQQEDSAVYLCASSPTLAGDTQYFGPGTRLTVL.

The chain has TRBV7-9 and TRBJ2-5, with unresolved D. CDR1 is SEHNR, CDR2 FQNEAQ, per germline (reference sequence). Trimming removed 1 base from V and 1 base from J, with 10 bases in between. The CDR3 runs to 15 residues. The CDR3 nucleotides read TGTGCCAGCAGCTTAGGAGAAATATTCCAAGAGACCCAGTACTTC. Translating gives CASSLGEIFQETQYF. The whole variable domain, filled in from reference TRBV7-9 and TRBJ2-5, reads DTGVSQNPRHKITKRGQNVTFRCDPISEHNRLYWYRQTLGQGPEFLTYFQNEAQLEKSRLLSDRFSAERPKGSFSTLEIQRTEQGDSAMYLCASSLGEIFQETQYFGPGTRLLVL.

The V call is TRBV7-9, the J call TRBJ2-6; 10 bases are shared with TRBD2. The ends lost 2 bases at V and 3 bases at J; junction bases unmatched: 1. CDR1 SEHNR and CDR2 FQNEAQ come from the germline V gene (reference sequence). The CDR3 has 16 residues. DNA for the CDR3: TGTGCCAGCAGCTTACTAGCGGGAGTTGGGGCCAACGTCCTGACTTTC. As protein: CASSLLAGVGANVLTF.

The chain uses TRBV6-6 and TRBJ1-2, with D possibly matching TRBD1 (5 bases). V gave up 2 bases and J gave up 5 bases, with 15 bases separating them. Germline assignment: CDR1 MNHNY and CDR2 SVGAGI (reference sequence). This CDR3 spans 15 amino acids. CDR3 region: CASSYGRAQGYGYTF. CDR3 DNA: TGTGCCAGCAGTTACGGCAGGGCACAAGGATATGGCTACACCTTC.

The chain couples TRBV7-9 to TRBJ2-1, with D maybe TRBD1 (5 bases). The CDR3 has 17 residues. Germline V lookup: CDR1 SEHNR, CDR2 FQNEAQ (reference sequence). Trimming removed 4 bases at V and 2 bases at J, with 18 bases between. CDR3 in amino acids: CASSWLTAALTYNEQFF. The CDR3 region has the DNA TGTGCCAGCAGCTGGTTGACAGCTGCTTTAACCTACAATGAGCAGTTCTTC. Combining the CDR3 with reference TRBV7-9 and TRBJ2-1 gives the whole variable domain DTGVSQNPRHKITKRGQNVTFRCDPISEHNRLYWYRQTLGQGPEFLTYFQNEAQLEKSRLLSDRFSAERPKGSFSTLEIQRTEQGDSAMYLCASSWLTAALTYNEQFFGPGTRLTVL.

The V and J genes are TRBV5-1 and TRBJ2-1; 8 nucleotides line up with TRBD1. Trimming cost V 4 bases and J 6 bases; bases outside gene matches: 9. Germline assignment: CDR1 SGHRS and CDR2 YFSETQ. This CDR3 contains 15 residues. CDR3 amino acids: CASSLTGARSNEQFF. CDR3 nucleotides: TGCGCCAGCAGCCTGACAGGGGCCAGAAGCAATGAGCAGTTCTTC.

This chain connects TRBV9 to TRBJ1-1, with TRBD1 as a possible D gene (5 bases). The germline CDR1 and CDR2 sequences are SGDLS and YYNGEE. V was trimmed by 6 bases and J by 0 bases, leaving 21 bases between them. The CDR3 covers 17 residues. CDR3 in amino acids: CASTRFVGLALNTEAFF. The DNA for the CDR3 is TGTGCCAGCACCCGCTTTGTGGGACTGGCTCTGAACACTGAAGCTTTCTTT. Combining the CDR3 with reference TRBV9 and TRBJ1-1 gives the whole variable domain DSGVTQTPKHLITATGQRVTLRCSPRSGDLSVYWYQQSLDQGLQFLIQYYNGEERAKGNILERFSAQQFPDLHSELNLSSLELGDSALYFCASTRFVGLALNTEAFFGQGTRLTVV.

By sample share, this clone is medium-sized. The J gene is TRBJ2-5, the V gene TRBV24-1; 11 bases map to TRBD2. V was pared by 3 bases and J by 1 base, with 3 bases of the junction left unmatched. CDR1 and CDR2 from the germline V gene are KGHDR and SFDVKD. The CDR3 totals 16 residues. The CDR3 nucleotides are TGTGCCACCAGTGATGCGGGACTAGCGGTCCAAGAGACCCAGTACTTC. This encodes CATSDAGLAVQETQYF.

This chain uses TRBV29-1 with TRBJ2-2, with D perhaps TRBD2 (5 bases). The CDR3 sequence is 12 residues long. Between the trimmed V and J ends, which lost 2 bases and 12 bases, there was a span of 13 bases. The V gene's germline CDR1 is SQVTM and CDR2 ANQGSEA. The CDR3 sequence: CSVETGKGQLFF. In DNA, the CDR3 is TGCAGCGTTGAAACGGGGAAGGGCCAGCTGTTTTTT.

This chain joins TRBV30 and TRBJ2-7, with TRBD1 matching 8 bases. The CDR3 loop spans 14 amino acids. CDR1 is GTSNPN, CDR2 SVGIG, per germline (reference sequence). V trimming: 3 bases; J trimming: 4 bases; junction bases outside the gene matches: 8. CDR3 nucleotide sequence: TGTGCCTGGAGCCCAGGGACAGGCATTTACGAGCAGTACTTC. It specifies CAWSPGTGIYEQYF.

V usage is TRBV11-3 and J usage is TRBJ2-1, with 9 bases fitting TRBD2. Trimming removed 2 bases from V and 7 bases from J; junction bases left unmatched: 6. This CDR3 has 15 residues. Per the germline V gene, CDR1 is SGHNT and CDR2 is YENEEA. The DNA of the CDR3 is TGTGCCAGCAGCTTATACGCGGGAGGGGGAAATGAGCAGTTCTTC. This gives the protein CASSLYAGGGNEQFF.

V and J are TRBV11-2 and TRBJ1-1; D gene unclear. The CDR3 consists of 13 residues. CDR1 is SGHAT and CDR2 is FQNNGV in the germline V gene. The V gene lost 6 bases and the J gene lost 1 base, with 9 bases spanning the gap. CDR3 protein: CASSYTRNTEAFF. The CDR3 DNA is TGTGCCAGCAGTTATACACGGAACACTGAAGCTTTCTTT.

V is TRBV7-2 and J is TRBJ2-1; the match to TRBD1 covers 10 bases. This CDR3 comprises 14 residues. The J segment lost 7 bases and the V segment lost 4 bases, leaving 4 bases of the junction unmatched. Germline V CDR1 and CDR2: SGHTA, FQGNSA. The CDR3 sequence is CASSSWTGGNEQFF. The DNA of the CDR3 is TGTGCCAGCAGCTCCTGGACAGGGGGGAATGAGCAGTTCTTC.

The V gene is TRBV7-2, the J gene TRBJ1-6; 7 positions agree with TRBD1. V shed 1 base, J shed 5 bases, and the junction held 2 bases outside the gene matches. This CDR3 comprises 15 residues. CDR1 is SGHTA, CDR2 FQGNSA, per germline. CDR3 amino acids: CASSLGQGDNSPLHF. In DNA form, the CDR3 reads TGTGCCAGCAGCTTAGGCCAGGGGGATAATTCACCCCTCCACTTT.

The rearrangement uses TRBV18 and TRBJ2-7; 8 bases are shared with TRBD2. CDR3 size: 15 residues. The V gene's germline CDR1 is KGHSH and CDR2 LQKENI. V was clipped by 6 bases and J by 6 bases; unmatched bases: 13. As DNA, the CDR3 is TGTGCCAGCTCGAGAAAGGCGGGAGGAACAGGCGAGCAGTACTTC. Translated, it gives CASSRKAGGTGEQYF.

As regards this clone: One junction end does not reproduce the germline sequence, and a read error may be involved. The rearrangement links TRBV19 to TRBJ1-6, with TRBD1 identical over 7 bases. CDR3 length: 17 amino acids. CDR1 and CDR2 (germline): LNHDA, SQIVND (reference sequence). Here the CDR3 DNA reads TGTGCGAGTATTCCCAGGGGGATATTAGTGGATAATTCACCCCTCCACTTT. This sequence encodes CASIPRGILVDNSPLHF.

The V call is TRBV28, the J call TRBJ1-2; TRBD1 might be the D (6 bases). Germline lookup yields CDR1 MDHEN and CDR2 SYDVKM. Trimming pared 11 bases from V and 4 bases from J, leaving 17 bases between. This CDR3 has 13 amino acids. The chain's CDR3 is CASNRQGIYGYTF. CDR3 nucleotides: TGTGCCTCCAACCGGCAGGGGATCTATGGCTACACCTTC.